This paragraph covers one T cell receptor (beta chain) sequence. V lost 7 bases and J lost 5; bases outside the gene matches: 9. The length of the CDR3 is 16 residues. The germline V gene encodes CDR1 KGHDR and CDR2 SFDVKD. These data belong to a study of blood T cell repertoires in COVID-19. Study background: COVID-19 samples collected from the United States, Italy and Spain covered acute and convalescent phases. PBMCs, B-cell-depleted T cells, or T cells were the source of the cDNA or gDNA that made up the material.

Some clones are missing from TCRdb's copy, which holds only in-frame ones; the method was immunoSEQ multiplex PCR. Among about 130,000 clones listed, approximately 83% were seen once. This clonotype was sampled from a woman in her fifties or sixties who had recovered from COVID-19. The chain has TRBV24-1 and TRBJ2-1, with 11 positions matching TRBD2. Input material: peripheral blood. In nucleotides, the CDR3 is TGTGCCACCAGCGGGGCCTTGGGACTAGCGGACAATGAGCAGTTCTTC. As protein: CATSGALGLADNEQFF.